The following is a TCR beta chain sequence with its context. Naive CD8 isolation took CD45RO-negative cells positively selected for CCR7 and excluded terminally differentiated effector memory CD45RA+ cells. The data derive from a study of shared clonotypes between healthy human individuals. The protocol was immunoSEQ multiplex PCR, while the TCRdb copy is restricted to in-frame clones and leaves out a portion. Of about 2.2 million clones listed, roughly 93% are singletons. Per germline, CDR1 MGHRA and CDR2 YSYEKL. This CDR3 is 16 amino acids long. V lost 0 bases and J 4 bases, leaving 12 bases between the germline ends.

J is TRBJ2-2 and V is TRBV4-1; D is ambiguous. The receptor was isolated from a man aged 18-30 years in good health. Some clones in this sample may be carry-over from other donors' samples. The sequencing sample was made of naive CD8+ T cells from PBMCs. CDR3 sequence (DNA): TGCGCCAGCAGCCAAGATCACCGGGTGGGCACCGGGGAGCTGTTTTTT. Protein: CASSQDHRVGTGELFF.